The TCR beta chain described here comes from a study of T-cell reconstitution after alpha-beta-depleted transplantation in children. This clonotype was detected ten times or more. Its antigen remains unidentified. Regarding the study as a whole: Newly generated T cells supplied most T-cell counts and diversity one year post-transplant. High day-60 TCRbeta diversity in some patients came from surviving recipient T cells and thymic progenitors.

A TCRbeta library incorporating unique molecular identifiers was prepared. TCRdb re-derived calls from the PCR reads in MiXCR, one entry per CDR3 protein. This sample carries approximately 4,000 distinct CDR3 sequences, about 9.1% of them seen once, and the ten largest clones take around 45%. The V end lost 6 bases, the J end lost 1 base, and 14 bases lay between the germline ends. The CDR3 loop spans 14 amino acids. Germline V gene sequence: CDR1 SGHRS, CDR2 YFSETQ. This TCR was sampled from a male patient between 2 and 15 years old who had a stem cell transplant for acute lymphoblastic leukemia, so the T cells may come from the graft donor. Here the sequenced sample was PBMCs, mostly from graft donor cells, taken 180 days after TCRalphabeta/CD19-depleted stem cell transplant. The chain is built from TRBV5-1 and TRBJ2-7; D is perhaps TRBD2 (5 bases). CDR3 in DNA: TGCGCCAGCACCCGGGGAGAAGAGTCCTACGAGCAGTACTTC. It specifies CASTRGEESYEQYF.